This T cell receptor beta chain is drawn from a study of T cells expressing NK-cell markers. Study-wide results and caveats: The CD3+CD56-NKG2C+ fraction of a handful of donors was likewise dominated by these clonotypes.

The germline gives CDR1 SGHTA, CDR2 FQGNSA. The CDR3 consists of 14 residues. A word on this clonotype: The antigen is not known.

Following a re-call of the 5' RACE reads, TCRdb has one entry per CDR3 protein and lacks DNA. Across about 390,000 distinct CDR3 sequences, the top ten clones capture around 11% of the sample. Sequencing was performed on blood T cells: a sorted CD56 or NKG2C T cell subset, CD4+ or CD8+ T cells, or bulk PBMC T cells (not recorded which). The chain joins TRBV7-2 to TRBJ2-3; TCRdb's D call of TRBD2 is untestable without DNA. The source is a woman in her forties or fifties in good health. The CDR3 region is CASSRWRATDTQYF.